A selection of T cell receptor beta chains follows, all from one sample in a study of blood T cell repertoires in COVID-19. Sequencing used immunoSEQ multiplex PCR; TCRdb keeps in-frame clones, though not all of them. Among some 180,000 clones, roughly 73% were seen once, and the ten largest hold 2.5% to 3%. The sample consisted of peripheral blood. The origin of the receptors is a woman older than 75 with active or convalescent COVID-19. Both conserved end residues are part of each CDR3. D genes are given only for firm matches. Not every row has a clone size; where given, it reads once, few, many or a size class.

v_gene	d_gene	abundance	j_gene	CDR3aa	CDR3nt
TRBV5-1	TRBD1	.	TRBJ1-4	CASGLTGARDEKLFF	TGCGCCAGCGGACTAACAGGGGCCCGAGATGAAAAACTGTTTTTT
TRBV6-5	.	few	TRBJ2-3	CASSYSRQRADTQYF	TGTGCCAGCAGTTACTCTCGACAGCGGGCAGATACGCAGTATTTT
TRBV7-2	.	few	TRBJ2-5	CASSSRRGSGETQYF	TGTGCCAGCAGCTCAAGACGGGGTTCGGGGGAGACCCAGTACTTC
TRBV14	.	.	TRBJ2-2	CASSRSPGTGELFF	TGTGCCAGCAGCCGGAGTCCGGGGACCGGGGAGCTGTTTTTT
TRBV2	.	few	TRBJ1-6	CASTGRGTYNSPLHF	TGTGCCAGCACAGGACGGGGAACCTATAATTCACCCCTCCACTTT
TRBV29-1	TRBD1	.	TRBJ2-5	CSVYDRAPTETQYF	TGCAGCGTCTACGACAGGGCCCCGACAGAGACCCAGTACTTC
TRBV5-5	.	once	TRBJ2-3	CASSSGTGTDTQYF	TGTGCCAGCAGCTCCGGGACTGGCACAGATACGCAGTATTTT
TRBV7-2	TRBD1	.	TRBJ1-2	CASSSPGGQGFNYGYTF	TGTGCCAGCAGCTCCCCGGGGGGACAGGGTTTTAACTATGGCTACACCTTC
TRBV19	.	.	TRBJ1-2	CASSIDAGFNVGGYTF	TGTGCCAGTAGTATAGATGCGGGATTCAACGTCGGTGGCTACACCTTC
TRBV25-1	.	few	TRBJ2-1	CASRYSNEQFF	TGTGCCAGCAGATATTCGAATGAGCAGTTCTTC
TRBV2	TRBD1	.	TRBJ1-6	CASTGDREFYNSPLHF	TGTGCCAGCACAGGGGACAGGGAATTTTATAATTCACCCCTCCACTTT
TRBV9	.	.	TRBJ1-1	CASSVDRYTEAFF	TGTGCCAGCAGCGTGGACAGATACACTGAAGCTTTCTTT
TRBV11-2	TRBD1	.	TRBJ1-1	CASSEGIQTGGRRAFF	TGTGCCAGCTCCGAGGGCATTCAGACAGGGGGGAGGCGGGCTTTCTTT
TRBV19	TRBD1	.	TRBJ2-2	CASSTNGQGAVDTGELFF	TGTGCCAGTAGTACGAACGGACAGGGGGCTGTGGACACCGGGGAGCTGTTTTTT
TRBV6-2/TRBV6-3	.	once	TRBJ2-7	CASSYGQIVYEQYF	TGTGCCAGCAGTTACGGGCAGATCGTCTACGAGCAGTACTTC
TRBV28	TRBD1	.	TRBJ1-2	CASTSPTPTGGGYGYTF	TGTGCCAGCACCTCACCCACCCCAACAGGGGGCGGCTATGGCTACACCTTC
TRBV1	.	.	TRBJ2-1	CTSSHRDRNHEQFF	TGCACCAGCAGCCACCGGGACAGGAACCATGAGCAGTTCTTC
TRBV28	.	.	TRBJ2-7	CASSGRGHPATYEQYF	TGTGCCAGCAGTGGAAGGGGACACCCCGCCACCTACGAGCAGTACTTC
TRBV30	.	few	TRBJ1-2	CAWSQGLDGYTF	TGTGCCTGGAGTCAGGGGCTTGATGGCTACACCTTC
TRBV3-1/TRBV3-2	TRBD1	.	TRBJ1-2	CASSQEATGGYYGYTF	TGTGCCAGCAGCCAAGAAGCGACAGGGGGCTACTATGGCTACACCTTC
TRBV27	TRBD1	.	TRBJ2-7	CASSPRDRDTYEQYF	TGTGCCAGCAGTCCCCGGGACAGGGATACATACGAGCAGTACTTC
TRBV2	TRBD1	.	TRBJ2-7	CASTKTGTGGALGQYF	TGTGCCAGCACCAAAACAGGGACAGGGGGAGCGCTGGGGCAGTACTTC
TRBV27	TRBD1	.	TRBJ1-1	CASSPGTGGRRTEAFF	TGTGCCAGCAGTCCCGGGACAGGGGGCCGGAGAACTGAAGCTTTCTTT
TRBV6-5	TRBD1	.	TRBJ1-2	CASSRGQGKNYGYTF	TGTGCCAGCAGTCGTGGACAGGGGAAAAACTATGGCTACACCTTC
TRBV10-3	.	few	TRBJ1-3	CAISDVDSGNTIYF	TGTGCCATCAGTGACGTAGACTCTGGAAACACCATATATTTT
TRBV4-3	.	once	TRBJ1-1	CASSQEAEMNTEAFF	TGCGCCAGCAGCCAAGAGGCAGAAATGAACACTGAAGCTTTCTTT
TRBV3-1/TRBV3-2	.	.	TRBJ2-1	CASSRGQGGSYYNEQFF	TGTGCCAGCAGCCGGGGTCAGGGGGGCTCCTACTACAATGAGCAGTTCTTC
TRBV3-1/TRBV3-2	TRBD2	.	TRBJ2-3	CASSRAGRPDTQYF	TGTGCCAGCAGCCGAGCGGGAAGACCAGATACGCAGTATTTT
TRBV4-3	TRBD2	.	TRBJ2-3	CASSQLAGGGGYTQYF	TGCGCCAGCAGCCAGCTAGCGGGGGGTGGTGGCTATACGCAGTATTTT
TRBV28	TRBD1	.	TRBJ1-1	CASSSTGGFNEAFF	TGTGCCAGCAGTTCTACAGGGGGCTTCAATGAAGCTTTCTTT
TRBV6-5	.	.	TRBJ1-3	CASRQGNSGNTIYF	TGTGCCAGCAGACAGGGAAACTCTGGAAACACCATATATTTT
TRBV7-2	.	.	TRBJ2-1	CASSPRGTSHNEQFF	TGTGCCAGCAGCCCTCGCGGGACCAGTCACAATGAGCAGTTCTTC